These T cell receptor beta chains were read from a single sample in a study of identical twins. Each CDR3 protein gets one entry after TCRdb re-called the 5' RACE reads with MiXCR. The sample records about 530,000 distinct CDR3 sequences, 20% to 25% being singletons. The same sample was also used in a study of yellow fever vaccine responses in identical twins.

Material for sequencing was CD4+ T cells sorted from blood. The receptors stem from a woman younger than 30 in good health. CDR3s include the opening cysteine and the closing phenylalanine or tryptophan. The D gene is left open where the match is weak. Expanded clones get a size class; other rows say once, few or many, or leave the size out.

>TRBJ1-6|few|TRBD1|TRBV25-1
TGTGCCAGCAGGATGGACAGGGTCTATAATTCACCCCTCCACTTT
CASRMDRVYNSPLHF
>TRBJ2-2|few|.|TRBV7-8
TGTGCCAGCAGCACGGGACTGGCTGGCGCCGGGGAGCTGTTTTTT
CASSTGLAGAGELFF
>TRBJ2-4|few|.|TRBV7-9
TGTGCCAGCAGCCTCCCGGGTCGAAACATTCAGTACTTC
CASSLPGRNIQYF
>TRBJ1-5|few|.|TRBV27
TGTGCCAGCAAGAGTAGGGGTCTTGGTGGCAATCAGCCCCAGCATTTT
CASKSRGLGGNQPQHF
>TRBJ1-1|few|.|TRBV12-5
TGTGCTAGTGGAAGGGGGGGGGTTCAGGCTGAAGCTTTCTTT
CASGRGGVQAEAFF
>TRBJ2-1|few|.|TRBV12-3/TRBV12-4
TGTGCCAGCAGTTTAGGACGGGAGTATAAAGATGAGCAGTTCTTC
CASSLGREYKDEQFF
>TRBJ2-1|few|.|TRBV6-2/TRBV6-3
TGTGCCAGCAGTCCTACGGACCCCGGAGGAGATGAGCAGTTCTTC
CASSPTDPGGDEQFF
>TRBJ2-3|.|.|TRBV29-1
TGCAGCGTTGCGGGTGGGCAGGCAGAAACCACAGATACGCAGTATTTT
CSVAGGQAETTDTQYF
>TRBJ1-1|few|.|TRBV24-1
TGTGCCACCTCTCCGGGACCCGGTAACACTGAAGCTTTCTTT
CATSPGPGNTEAFF
>TRBJ2-1|.|TRBD2|TRBV5-1
TGCGCCAGCAGCTTGGTCACTAGCGGGAGTAATAATGAGCAGTTCTTC
CASSLVTSGSNNEQFF
>TRBJ2-1|few|TRBD2|TRBV15
TGTGCCACCAGCGCCCCCCTAGCGGGAGCGTACAATGAGCAGTTCTTC
CATSAPLAGAYNEQFF
>TRBJ2-7|.|.|TRBV29-1
TGCAGCGGTAGAAGCTACGAGCAGTACTTC
CSGRSYEQYF
>TRBJ2-2|few|.|TRBV25-1
TGTGCCAGCAGTGAAGAGACTCCGGCCGGGGAGCTGTTTTTT
CASSEETPAGELFF
>TRBJ1-5|many|.|TRBV12-3/TRBV12-4
TGTGCCAGCAGTCTGGGGTCGAACAATCAGCCCCAGCATTTT
CASSLGSNNQPQHF
>TRBJ2-5|.|TRBD2|TRBV29-1
TGCAGCGCTACATGGAGCGGGAGGGAAGAGACCCAGTACTTC
CSATWSGREETQYF
>TRBJ2-5|.|.|TRBV7-8
TGTGCCAGCGGGGTGGAAGAGACCCAGTACTTC
CASGVEETQYF
>TRBJ2-7|.|TRBD2|TRBV10-3
TGTGCCATCAGTGACGGGACTAGCGGAGCCCACTTCGGGGAGCAGTACTTC
CAISDGTSGAHFGEQYF
>TRBJ2-1|.|TRBD2|TRBV5-1
TGCGCCAGCAGCTTGTGGGCTAGCGGGAGTAGCGATGAGCAGTTCTTC
CASSLWASGSSDEQFF
>TRBJ2-2|.|.|TRBV12-3/TRBV12-4
TGTGCCAGCACCCTTCATCAGGCGGTCAACGCCGGGGAGCTGTTTTTT
CASTLHQAVNAGELFF
>TRBJ1-2|few|.|TRBV12-3/TRBV12-4
TGTGCCAGCAGTTTGAGAAGGATTAACTATGGCTACACCTTC
CASSLRRINYGYTF
>TRBJ2-1|.|.|TRBV20-1
TGCACACCCAGGGGGGGCTTTTGGGGTGAGCAGTTCTTC
CTPRGGFWGEQFF
>TRBJ2-1|few|TRBD2|TRBV2
TGTGCCAGCAGGGGGACTAGCGGGAGGGTCCACAATGAGCAGTTCTTC
CASRGTSGRVHNEQFF
>TRBJ2-5|few|.|TRBV12-3/TRBV12-4
TGTGCCAGCAGTAGGGCGCGCCAAGAGACCCAGTACTTC
CASSRARQETQYF
>TRBJ2-2|.|.|TRBV14
TGTGCCAGCAGCCAAGACACAGGGTCGTTCACCGGGGAGCTGTTTTTT
CASSQDTGSFTGELFF
>TRBJ2-1|.|.|TRBV5-1
TGCGCCAGCAGCCTCGGGCCACCCGGGCAGTTCTTC
CASSLGPPGQFF
>TRBJ2-1|.|TRBD2|TRBV12-3/TRBV12-4
TGTGCCAGCAGTTTAGCACTAGCGGGGGGTAGTGGCAATGAGCAGTTCTTC
CASSLALAGGSGNEQFF
>TRBJ1-2|.|TRBD1|TRBV29-1
TGCAGCGTTTTGTTCGGGGACAGGGTTGGCGGCTACACCTTC
CSVLFGDRVGGYTF
>TRBJ1-3|few|.|TRBV11-2
TGTGCCAGCAGCTTCACCCGGGACTCAAGCCCTTCTGGAAACACCATATATTTT
CASSFTRDSSPSGNTIYF
>TRBJ2-1|.|.|TRBV4-2
TGTGCCAGCAGCCCGAGCGGGCTCGCCTACAATGAGCAGTTCTTC
CASSPSGLAYNEQFF
>TRBJ2-7|.|TRBD1|TRBV18
TGTGCCAGCTCAAGACAGGGGATCAACGAGCAGTACTTC
CASSRQGINEQYF
>TRBJ2-1|.|.|TRBV5-1
TGCGCCAGCAGCCCACAATGGGATGAGCAGTTCTTC
CASSPQWDEQFF
>TRBJ2-7|few|.|TRBV20-1
TGCAGTGCTTGTGGACTGTCCTACGAGCAGTACTTC
CSACGLSYEQYF
>TRBJ2-6|.|.|TRBV7-2
TGTGCCAGCAGCTTCAGTTTCACTGGGGCCAACGTCCTGACTTTC
CASSFSFTGANVLTF
>TRBJ2-7|.|.|TRBV12-3/TRBV12-4
TGTGCCAGCACTATCGGACAGCACGCAACTTACGAGCAGTACTTC
CASTIGQHATYEQYF
>TRBJ2-1|.|.|TRBV3-1
TGTGCCAGCACCGCCTTCGGGTACAATGAGCAGTTCTTC
CASTAFGYNEQFF
>TRBJ2-1|few|.|TRBV10-3
TGTGCCATCAGTGAGTCAGTGAAGCAGTTCTTC
CAISESVKQFF
>TRBJ2-1|.|.|TRBV20-1
TGCAGTGCTAATCGTCTGGGCGGGGCGACCTACAATGAGCAGTTCTTC
CSANRLGGATYNEQFF
>TRBJ2-1|.|TRBD2|TRBV12-3/TRBV12-4
TGTGCCAGCAGTTTAAAACTAGCGGGAGTTAGGCAGTTCTTC
CASSLKLAGVRQFF
>TRBJ2-7|few|.|TRBV12-3/TRBV12-4
TGTGCCAGCAGCCCCCGGACAATAACCTACGAGCAGTACTTC
CASSPRTITYEQYF
>TRBJ2-2|.|TRBD1|TRBV28
TGTGCCAGCAGACGAAAGCGGACAGGCTACACCGGGGAGCTGTTTTTT
CASRRKRTGYTGELFF
>TRBJ2-5|few|TRBD1|TRBV5-1
TGCGCCAGCAGCCTCGGGACAGGGGGCTTAAAGACCCAGTACTTC
CASSLGTGGLKTQYF
>TRBJ2-5|.|.|TRBV4-2
TGTGCCAGCAGCCAAGATTCGGGACTGCGGCAAGAGACCCAGTACTTC
CASSQDSGLRQETQYF
>TRBJ2-7|.|TRBD1|TRBV10-3
TGTGCCATCAGCCCGGGACAGGGCGACGAGCAGTACTTC
CAISPGQGDEQYF
>TRBJ2-1|.|TRBD1|TRBV18
TGTGCCAGCTCACCACGGGGGACAGGGGGAAGCAATGAGCAGTTCTTC
CASSPRGTGGSNEQFF
>TRBJ2-7|.|.|TRBV20-1
TGCAGTGCTAGAAGGCTCGGCGCCTACGAGCAGTACTTC
CSARRLGAYEQYF
>TRBJ1-5|.|TRBD1|TRBV28
TGTGCCAGCGTAACAGCAGGGGGAAATCAGCCCCAGCATTTT
CASVTAGGNQPQHF
>TRBJ1-1|.|TRBD1|TRBV28
TGTGCCAGCAGTACCCGGACAGGGGGCACTGAAGCTTTCTTT
CASSTRTGGTEAFF
>TRBJ2-5|.|TRBD2|TRBV12-3/TRBV12-4
TGTGCCAGCAGCTACGGACTAGCGGTAGAGACCCAGTACTTC
CASSYGLAVETQYF
>TRBJ2-1|once|TRBD2|TRBV2
TGTGCCAGCAGTGCCATTGGTAGCGGGAGTTCGTCCTACAATGAGCAGTTCTTC
CASSAIGSGSSSYNEQFF
>TRBJ1-6|few|.|TRBV7-9
TGTGCCAGCAGCTTAAGGACAGTACATAATTCACCCCTCCACTTT
CASSLRTVHNSPLHF
>TRBJ2-1|few|.|TRBV12-3/TRBV12-4
TGTGCCAGCAGTTTTGTGCCTCCTTACAATGAGCAGTTCTTC
CASSFVPPYNEQFF
>TRBJ2-7|few|.|TRBV6-5
TGTGCCAGCAGTTACTCGATGGTGGGGTCTGGGTTCAGGTACGAGCAGTACTTC
CASSYSMVGSGFRYEQYF
>TRBJ2-4|few|.|TRBV3-1
TGTGCCAGCAGCCAAGGGGGTCCAATCCATCAGTACTTC
CASSQGGPIHQYF
>TRBJ2-3|.|.|TRBV14
TGTGCCAGCAGGCACTACGGGGGAAATACGCAGTATTTT
CASRHYGGNTQYF